The 29 T cell receptor beta chains below were found in one sample sequenced in a study of T-cell memory formation after mild COVID-19. TCRdb reprocessed the 5' RACE reads with MiXCR, giving one entry per CDR3 protein. The repertoire includes 200,000 to 300,000 distinct CDR3 sequences, approximately 15% of them detected once, and 2.1% sits in the top ten. Sequencing was carried out using PBMCs or a T cell subset sorted from them (not recorded which). Source of these receptors: an adult woman who had mild COVID-19 (a few samples of this study predate the infection). Cell type and time point are not known.

This clonotype was recorded many times. The chain is built from TRBV9 and TRBJ2-5; the match to TRBD2 covers 8 bases. Germline V gene lookup returns CDR1 SGDLS and CDR2 YYNGEE. The V gene end was trimmed by 5 bases and the J gene end by 3 bases; junction bases not matched to a gene: 3. The CDR3 extends over 13 amino acids. CDR3 in DNA: TGTGCCAGCAGTACTAGCGGAGAAGAGACCCAGTACTTC. Its protein is CASSTSGEETQYF.

Only one count was recorded for this clonotype. V gene TRBV11-3 combines with J gene TRBJ2-7; 9 nucleotides align to TRBD1. Trimming took 5 bases from V and 1 from J; bases not matched to a gene: 6. This CDR3 spans 15 amino acids. Germline CDR1 and CDR2: SGHNT and YENEEA. The chain's CDR3 is CASSRRQGGSYEQYF. The CDR3 DNA sequence: TGTGCCAGCAGCCGTCGACAGGGGGGATCCTACGAGCAGTACTTC.

This chain uses TRBV12-3 or TRBV12-4 with TRBJ1-1; D uncertain. CDR3 length equals 13 residues. V shed 7 bases and J shed 3 bases, with 12 bases lying between them. The CDR3 spells CASTLVMDTEAFF. CDR3 DNA sequence: TGTGCCAGCACCCTTGTGATGGACACTGAAGCTTTCTTT.

The chain employs TRBV20-1 and TRBJ2-5; TRBD2 aligns across 11 bases. The CDR3 is 15 residues long. Germline V gives CDR1 DFQATT, CDR2 SNEGSKA (reference sequence). V was clipped by 7 bases and J by 5 bases; unmatched bases: 12. The CDR3 region has the DNA TGCAGTGTGGTCCCGACTAGCGGGATGGGCGAGACCCAGTACTTC. Amino acid sequence: CSVVPTSGMGETQYF.

This clonotype was observed a handful of times. The chain joins TRBV12-3 or TRBV12-4 to TRBJ1-1; TRBD1 matches at 7 bases. Unmatched junction bases numbered 12, after V lost 6 bases and J lost 2 bases. CDR3 length: 16 residues. For the CDR3, the DNA is TGTGCCAGCAGCTTCCTCTTGACAGGGACCAACACTGAAGCTTTCTTT. Amino acid sequence: CASSFLLTGTNTEAFF.

Only a few counts were recorded for this clonotype. The V gene is TRBV6-2 or TRBV6-3, the J gene TRBJ2-7; D not certain. V was shortened by 6 bases and J by 8 bases, with 14 bases between the two germline ends. This CDR3 is 12 amino acids long. Germline assignment: CDR1 MNHEY and CDR2 SVGEGT. The CDR3 region is CASRDTGAQQYF. The CDR3, as DNA: TGTGCCAGCAGGGATACGGGCGCCCAGCAGTACTTC.

This clonotype was observed a handful of times. The chain uses TRBV6-1 and TRBJ1-2; 7 bases agree with TRBD1. V was pared by 7 bases and J by 8 bases, with 16 bases of the junction left unmatched. This CDR3 spans 15 amino acids. Germline assignment: CDR1 MNHNS and CDR2 SASEGT. The CDR3 bases are TGTGCCAGCACAATAGGACAGGTTGACGAGTGGGGCTACACCTTC. Its protein is CASTIGQVDEWGYTF.

The chain couples TRBV5-1 to TRBJ1-2; TRBD1 matches at 10 bases. Germline V gene data show CDR1 as SGHRS and CDR2 as YFSETQ. Trimming removed 4 bases from V and 6 bases from J; junction bases left unmatched: 3. This CDR3 comprises 13 residues. CDR3 loop: CASSHGQGDGYTF. In DNA, the CDR3 is TGCGCCAGCAGCCATGGACAGGGGGATGGCTACACCTTC. The full variable domain, completed using reference TRBV5-1 and TRBJ1-2, is KAGVTQTPRYLIKTRGQQVTLSCSPISGHRSVSWYQQTPGQGLQFLFEYFSETQRNKGNFPGRFSGRQFSNSRSEMNVSTLELGDSALYLCASSHGQGDGYTFGSGTRLTVV.

The CDR3 region is CSISLVLVRSGAGADTQYF. The CDR3 DNA is TGCTCCATCAGCTTGGTACTGGTACGGTCGGGGGCCGGGGCAGATACGCAGTATTTT. The chain combines TRBV5-1 with TRBJ2-3; D may be TRBD1 or TRBD2 (6 bases each). Germline V gives CDR1 SGHRS, CDR2 YFSETQ. The CDR3 consists of 19 residues.

The chain carries TRBV7-6 and TRBJ1-6; D is unclear. CDR1 and CDR2 from the germline V gene are SGHVS and FNYEAQ. Trimming shortened V by 5 bases and J by 2 bases, and 13 bases separated the two germline ends. The length of the CDR3 is 16 residues. The CDR3 region is CASSPPPLPYNSPLHF. For the CDR3, the DNA is TGTGCCAGCAGCCCGCCGCCACTTCCCTATAATTCACCCCTCCACTTT.

Only a few counts were recorded for this clonotype. This chain uses TRBV7-2 with TRBJ2-1, with 9 nucleotides matching TRBD2. V was clipped by 3 bases and J by 8 bases; unmatched bases: 8. The CDR3 length is 15 residues. Germline CDR1 is SGHTA and CDR2 is FQGNSA. CDR3 coding DNA: TGTGCCAGCAGCTTTCTTGCGGGAGGGAACGATGAGCAGTTCTTC. Translated: CASSFLAGGNDEQFF.

The rearrangement joins TRBV29-1 to TRBJ2-2; D unclear. The CDR3 contains 13 residues. V shed 6 bases and J shed 0 bases, with 8 bases lying between them. Germline-derived CDR1 and CDR2 are SQVTM and ANQGSEA. The chain's CDR3 is CSVKRANTGELFF. DNA for the CDR3: TGCAGCGTGAAGCGAGCGAACACCGGGGAGCTGTTTTTT.

This clonotype has a handful of counts. The chain employs TRBV7-3 and TRBJ2-7; D is tentatively TRBD1 or TRBD2 (5 bases each). The V and J ends lost 5 bases and 3 bases respectively, with 14 bases between them. The CDR3 loop spans 14 amino acids. Germline V gene sequence: CDR1 SGHTA, CDR2 FQGTGA. The CDR3 loop reads CASSPSGRGYEQYF. In nucleotides, the CDR3 is TGTGCCAGCAGCCCTTCGGGAAGGGGCTACGAGCAGTACTTC.

This clonotype was seen a handful of times. The chain couples TRBV6-6 to TRBJ2-5; tentative D call: TRBD1 (5 bases). V was clipped by 6 bases and J by 3 bases, with 11 bases between them. Germline values: CDR1 MNHNY, CDR2 SVGAGI (reference sequence). There are 13 residues in the CDR3. The CDR3 loop is CASSWTREETQYF. CDR3 coding DNA: TGTGCCAGCAGCTGGACACGGGAAGAGACCCAGTACTTC.

A few counts support this clonotype. The J gene is TRBJ2-7, the V gene TRBV21-1; the table's D call, TRBD2, was not checked against the DNA. TRBV21-1 is a pseudogene segment. The CDR3 sequence is 18 residues long. CDR3 sequence (DNA): TGTGCCAGCAGCAGCCCTGGGGGGGTAGCGGGGCCCTCCTACGAGCAGTACTTC. Its protein product is CASSSPGGVAGPSYEQYF.

The chain carries TRBV11-2 and TRBJ2-3, with D unresolved. Trimming pared 2 bases from V and 0 bases from J, leaving 9 bases between. CDR1 is SGHAT and CDR2 is FQNNGV in the germline V gene. The CDR3 is 15 amino acids. DNA of the CDR3: TGTGCCAGCAGCTTAAGGGTACGGAGCACAGATACGCAGTATTTT. Amino acids: CASSLRVRSTDTQYF.

This clonotype turned up a few times. This chain joins TRBV13 and TRBJ2-1, with 8 bases identical to TRBD2. With 5 bases clipped from V and 9 bases from J, the junction kept 12 bases outside the gene matches. This CDR3 is 15 amino acids long. The germline gives CDR1 PRHDT, CDR2 FYEKMQ (reference sequence). CDR3 amino acids: CASSPPSGLRPEQFF. As DNA, the CDR3 is TGTGCCAGCAGCCCCCCTAGCGGGCTCAGGCCTGAGCAGTTCTTC.

The J gene is TRBJ2-1, the V gene TRBV5-1; 9 bases align to TRBD1. This CDR3 region has 15 residues. Germline V gene sequence: CDR1 SGHRS, CDR2 YFSETQ. The V gene end was trimmed by 4 bases and the J gene end by 4 bases; junction bases not matched to a gene: 6. Written as DNA, the CDR3 is TGCGCCAGCAGCCCGGGACAGGGCATGTACAATGAGCAGTTCTTC. It yields the protein CASSPGQGMYNEQFF.

The chain uses TRBV6-2 or TRBV6-3 and TRBJ2-5; a weak D match, TRBD1 (6 bases). This CDR3 has 15 residues. Per germline, CDR1 MNHEY and CDR2 SVGEGT. Trimming pared 8 bases from V and 2 bases from J, leaving 18 bases between. CDR3: CASLPGTRPQETQYF. The CDR3 DNA reads as TGTGCCAGCCTCCCCGGGACACGACCTCAAGAGACCCAGTACTTC.

This clonotype was observed a handful of times. V is TRBV7-3 and J is TRBJ2-1; 10 nucleotides match TRBD2. CDR3 size: 15 residues. After removal of 5 bases from V and 3 bases from J, the junction contained 4 bases not matched to a gene. CDR1 and CDR2 from the germline V gene are SGHTA and FQGTGA. CDR3 DNA: TGTGCCAGCAGCCGGCTAGCGGGGGTCTACAATGAGCAGTTCTTC. Its translation is CASSRLAGVYNEQFF.

This rearrangement joins TRBV5-4 to TRBJ2-1; no clear D gene. The V gene's germline CDR1 is SGHNT and CDR2 YYREEE (reference sequence). The CDR3 spans 12 residues. The ends were cut back, 0 bases at V and 5 bases at J, with 3 bases in the middle. CDR3 amino acids: CASSLVNNEQFF. The CDR3 DNA reads TGTGCCAGCAGCTTGGTTAACAATGAGCAGTTCTTC.

The chain couples TRBV3-1 to TRBJ1-2, with 9 nucleotides matching TRBD1. Germline CDR1 is LGHDT and CDR2 is YNNKEL (reference sequence). The length of the CDR3 is 12 residues. V was pared by 4 bases and J by 14 bases, with 8 bases of the junction left unmatched. CDR3 bases: TGTGCCAGCAGCCTACAGGGGGCGGCGAATACCTTC. Translating gives CASSLQGAANTF.

The rearrangement uses TRBV14 and TRBJ1-2, with D hard to call. V lost 4 bases and J 6 bases, leaving 18 bases between the germline ends. The CDR3 length is 15 residues. Germline values: CDR1 SGHDN, CDR2 FVKESK. The CDR3 nucleotides are TGTGCCAGCAGCCCCCGACTGGGGATTACGGATGGCTACACCTTC. This gives the protein CASSPRLGITDGYTF.

This chain uses TRBV5-4 with TRBJ1-1, with D possibly being TRBD1 (5 bases). V was pared by 3 bases and J by 2 bases, with 8 bases between. Germline values: CDR1 SGHNT, CDR2 YYREEE (reference sequence). The CDR3 has 13 residues. The CDR3 DNA is TGTGCCAGCAGCTCGGACATCAACACTGAAGCTTTCTTT. This sequence encodes CASSSDINTEAFF.

This clonotype was counted between two and nine times. The rearrangement links TRBV2 to TRBJ2-5; no reliable D call. The CDR3 runs 13 residues. Germline V gene sequence: CDR1 SNHLY, CDR2 FYNNEI. With 2 bases removed from V and 1 base from J, the gap between germline ends came to 5 bases. The CDR3 is CASSESRQETQYF. CDR3 nucleotides: TGTGCCAGCAGTGAATCCCGCCAAGAGACCCAGTACTTC.

This clonotype occurred a few times. The rearrangement links TRBV4-2 to TRBJ2-3; TRBD2 matches 8 bases. CDR3 length: 16 amino acids. J lost 4 bases, V lost 2 bases, and 8 bases had no gene match. Germline V gene lookup returns CDR1 LGHNA and CDR2 YNFKEQ. The CDR3 loop is CASSQRTGGPSDTQYF. The CDR3 nucleotides are TGTGCCAGCAGCCAAAGGACGGGGGGGCCTTCAGATACGCAGTATTTT.

This clonotype has only one observation. The V and J genes are TRBV4-1 and TRBJ2-5; 7 bases match TRBD2. The CDR3 covers 19 residues. Germline V gene data show CDR1 as MGHRA and CDR2 as YSYEKL. The V segment lost 0 bases and the J segment 2 bases; nucleotides outside the gene matches: 15. The CDR3 here is CASSQDRLAAKLTQETQYF. Here the CDR3 DNA reads TGCGCCAGCAGCCAAGATCGGCTAGCGGCAAAATTGACTCAAGAGACCCAGTACTTC.

This clonotype has ten or more counts. J is TRBJ2-7 and V is TRBV5-1; TRBD2 aligns across 9 bases. Per germline, CDR1 SGHRS and CDR2 YFSETQ. CDR3 length: 16 amino acids. V lost 4 bases, J lost 5 bases, and 13 bases stayed unmatched. DNA for the CDR3: TGCGCCAGCAGCCCGGAGGGGTCGCGGGGGGGCAACGAGCAGTACTTC. Its protein product is CASSPEGSRGGNEQYF. Full variable domain (remainder filled in from reference TRBV5-1 and TRBJ2-7): KAGVTQTPRYLIKTRGQQVTLSCSPISGHRSVSWYQQTPGQGLQFLFEYFSETQRNKGNFPGRFSGRQFSNSRSEMNVSTLELGDSALYLCASSPEGSRGGNEQYFGPGTRLTVT.

The chain has TRBV20-1 and TRBJ1-2; tentatively, D is TRBD1 (6 bases). The germline gives CDR1 DFQATT, CDR2 SNEGSKA (reference sequence). The CDR3 is 14 amino acids. With 4 bases removed from V and 7 bases from J, the gap between germline ends came to 19 bases. The CDR3 protein is CSAKASTGSSGYTF. CDR3 in DNA: TGCAGTGCTAAAGCCTCAACAGGGTCGAGTGGCTACACCTTC.